The present T cell receptor (beta chain) was sequenced within a study of T-cell memory formation after mild COVID-19. The overall study: Across donors, TCR clusters were largely donor specific. Broader study findings: CD4/CD8 balance characterized clones contracting day 15 to 85, and CD4+ skew characterized later expanders. Pre-infection memory held some responding clones, suggesting pre-existing cross-reactive T cells responded.

This clonotype was detected only a few times. What it binds is not known. TCRdb used MiXCR to reprocess the 5' RACE reads, holding one entry per CDR3 protein. The sample has some 320,000 distinct CDR3 sequences, roughly an eighth seen once; the top ten hold 21%. Germline V gene sequence: CDR1 GTSNPN, CDR2 SVGIG (reference sequence). After removal of 2 bases from V and 9 bases from J, the junction contained 10 bases not matched to a gene. The CDR3 is 14 amino acids. Sequenced sample: PBMCs or a T cell subset sorted from them (not recorded which). The TCR originated in a man between 18 and 35 years old who had mild COVID-19 (a few samples of this study predate the infection). Cell type and time point are not known. The rearrangement links TRBV30 to TRBJ2-7; the match to TRBD1 covers 10 bases. The CDR3 loop reads CAWSLPGTGAGQYF. The CDR3 DNA sequence: TGTGCCTGGAGTCTGCCCGGGACAGGGGCTGGGCAGTACTTC.